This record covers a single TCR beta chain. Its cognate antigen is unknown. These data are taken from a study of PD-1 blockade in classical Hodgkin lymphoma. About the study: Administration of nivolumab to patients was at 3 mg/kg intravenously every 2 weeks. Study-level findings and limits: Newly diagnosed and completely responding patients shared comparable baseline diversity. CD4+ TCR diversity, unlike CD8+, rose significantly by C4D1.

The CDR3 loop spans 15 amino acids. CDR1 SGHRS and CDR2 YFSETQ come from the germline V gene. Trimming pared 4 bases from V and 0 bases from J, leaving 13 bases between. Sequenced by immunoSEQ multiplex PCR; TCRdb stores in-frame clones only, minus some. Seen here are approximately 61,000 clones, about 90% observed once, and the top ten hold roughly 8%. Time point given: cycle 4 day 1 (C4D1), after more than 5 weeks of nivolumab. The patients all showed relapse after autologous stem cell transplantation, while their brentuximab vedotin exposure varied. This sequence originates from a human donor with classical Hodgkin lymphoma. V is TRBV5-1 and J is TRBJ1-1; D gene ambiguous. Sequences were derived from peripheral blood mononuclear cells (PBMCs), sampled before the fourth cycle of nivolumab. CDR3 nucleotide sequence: TGCGCCAGCAGCCCGTCGCTCCAGTTGAACACTGAAGCTTTCTTT. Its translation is CASSPSLQLNTEAFF.